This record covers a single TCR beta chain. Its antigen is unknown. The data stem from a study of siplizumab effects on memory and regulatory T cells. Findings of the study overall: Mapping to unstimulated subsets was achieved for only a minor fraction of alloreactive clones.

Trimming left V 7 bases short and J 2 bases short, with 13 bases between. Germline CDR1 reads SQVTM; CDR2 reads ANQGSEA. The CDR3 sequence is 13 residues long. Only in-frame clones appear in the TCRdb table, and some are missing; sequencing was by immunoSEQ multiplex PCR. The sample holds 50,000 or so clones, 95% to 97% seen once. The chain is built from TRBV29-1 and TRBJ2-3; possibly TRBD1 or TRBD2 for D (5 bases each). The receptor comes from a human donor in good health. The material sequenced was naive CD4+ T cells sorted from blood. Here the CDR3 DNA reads TGCAGCGCAGGGCGGACTCTCACAGATACGCAGTATTTT. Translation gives CSAGRTLTDTQYF.